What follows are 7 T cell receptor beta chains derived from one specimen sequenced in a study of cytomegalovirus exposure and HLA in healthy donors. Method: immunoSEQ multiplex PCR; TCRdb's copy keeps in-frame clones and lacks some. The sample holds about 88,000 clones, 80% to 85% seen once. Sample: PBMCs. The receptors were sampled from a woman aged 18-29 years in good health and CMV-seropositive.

The CDR3 DNA reads TGCGCCAGCAGTGAAGGGGCCTACGAGCAGTACTTC. Protein sequence: CASSEGAYEQYF. The chain uses TRBV10-1 and TRBJ2-7; maybe TRBD1 (5 bases). V gave up 3 bases and J gave up 2 bases, with 5 bases separating them. The CDR3 totals 12 residues. The germline gives CDR1 WNHNN, CDR2 SYGVQD (reference sequence).

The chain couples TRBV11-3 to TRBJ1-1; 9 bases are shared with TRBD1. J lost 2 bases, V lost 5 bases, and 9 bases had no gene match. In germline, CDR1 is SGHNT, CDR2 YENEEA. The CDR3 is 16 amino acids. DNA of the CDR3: TGTGCCAGCAGCGCCGGGACAGGGCGGAGAAACACTGAAGCTTTCTTT. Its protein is CASSAGTGRRNTEAFF.

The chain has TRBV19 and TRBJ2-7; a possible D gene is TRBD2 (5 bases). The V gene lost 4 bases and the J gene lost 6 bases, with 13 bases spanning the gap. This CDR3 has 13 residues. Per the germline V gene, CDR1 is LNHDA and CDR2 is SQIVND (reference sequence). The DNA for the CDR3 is TGTGCCAGTAGTAACCGCGAGGGATCCGAGCAGTACTTC. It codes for CASSNREGSEQYF.

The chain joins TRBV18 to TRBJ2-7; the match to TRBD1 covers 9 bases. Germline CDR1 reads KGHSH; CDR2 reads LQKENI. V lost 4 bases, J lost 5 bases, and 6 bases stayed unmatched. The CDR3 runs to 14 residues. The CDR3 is CASSQGQGGHEQYF. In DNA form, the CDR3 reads TGTGCCAGCTCACAGGGACAGGGAGGCCACGAGCAGTACTTC. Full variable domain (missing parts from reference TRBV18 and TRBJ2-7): NAGVMQNPRHLVRRRGQEARLRCSPMKGHSHVYWYRQLPEEGLKFMVYLQKENIIDESGMPKERFSAEFPKEGPSILRIQQVVRGDSAAYFCASSQGQGGHEQYFGPGTRLTVT.

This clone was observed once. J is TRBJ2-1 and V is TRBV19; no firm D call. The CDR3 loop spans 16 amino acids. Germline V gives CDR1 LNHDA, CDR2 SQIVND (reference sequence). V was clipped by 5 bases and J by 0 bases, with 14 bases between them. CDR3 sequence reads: CASSAPYPSSYNEQFF. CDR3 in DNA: TGTGCCAGTAGTGCCCCATATCCTAGCTCCTACAATGAGCAGTTCTTC.

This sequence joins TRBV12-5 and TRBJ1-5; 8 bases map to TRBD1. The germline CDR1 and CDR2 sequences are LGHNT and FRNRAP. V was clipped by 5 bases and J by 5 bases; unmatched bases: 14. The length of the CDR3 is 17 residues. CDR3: CASGPHCQGGQDQPQHF. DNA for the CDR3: TGTGCTAGTGGTCCCCACTGCCAGGGGGGACAGGATCAGCCCCAGCATTTT. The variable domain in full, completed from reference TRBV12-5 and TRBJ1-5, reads DARVTQTPRHKVTEMGQEVTMRCQPILGHNTVFWYRQTMMQGLELLAYFRNRAPLDDSGMPKDRFSAEMPDATLATLKIQPSEPRDSAVYFCASGPHCQGGQDQPQHFGDGTRLSIL.

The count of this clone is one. The CDR3 is CASSTSGDTQYF. The CDR3 region has the DNA TGTGCCAGCAGTACCTCCGGGGATACGCAGTATTTT. The chain combines TRBV6-6 with TRBJ2-3, with D unresolved. V was shortened by 5 bases and J by 6 bases, with 9 bases between the two germline ends. The CDR3 consists of 12 residues. Germline lookup yields CDR1 MNHNY and CDR2 SVGAGI (reference sequence).